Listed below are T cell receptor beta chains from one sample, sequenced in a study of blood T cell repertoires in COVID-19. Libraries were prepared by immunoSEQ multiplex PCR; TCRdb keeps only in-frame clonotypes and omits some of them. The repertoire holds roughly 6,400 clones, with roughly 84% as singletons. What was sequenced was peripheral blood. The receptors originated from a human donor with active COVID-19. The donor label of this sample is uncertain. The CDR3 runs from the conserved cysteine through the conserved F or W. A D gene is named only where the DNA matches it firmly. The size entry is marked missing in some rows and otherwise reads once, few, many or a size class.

TGTGCCAGCAGCGTAGGCAGGTCTCCTTCCTACGAGCAGTACTTC	CASSVGRSPSYEQYF	TRBJ2-7	15	-	-	TRBV9
TGTGCCAGCAGCCGCACAGGATTCTACGAGCAGTACTTC	CASSRTGFYEQYF	TRBJ2-7	13	few	-	TRBV5-5
TGTGCCAGCAGTTCCCCGACTAGCGGGAGAACGATTGAGCAGTTCTTC	CASSSPTSGRTIEQFF	TRBJ2-1	16	-	TRBD2	TRBV27
TGTGCCAGCAGCTTAGTAAGCGGACAGGCAGGAAATCAGCCCCAGCATTTT	CASSLVSGQAGNQPQHF	TRBJ1-5	17	few	TRBD1	TRBV7-2
TGTGCCAGCAGCTTGGGACTAGAGTACAATGAGCAGTTCTTC	CASSLGLEYNEQFF	TRBJ2-1	14	-	-	TRBV5-6
TGCGCCAGCAGTGCAGGACAGGGGAATCAGCCCCAGCATTTT	CASSAGQGNQPQHF	TRBJ1-5	14	-	TRBD1	TRBV10-2
TGCGCCAGCAGCCAGTCCGGGACAGGGGGTCGTAACACCGGGGAGCTGTTTTTT	CASSQSGTGGRNTGELFF	TRBJ2-2	18	-	TRBD1	TRBV4-1
TGTGCCACCAGCAGAGATCAAGCGGGGCGGCGGGAGACCCAGTACTTC	CATSRDQAGRRETQYF	TRBJ2-5	16	-	TRBD2	TRBV15
TGTGCCAGCAGTATCCCCCAGGGAAATGAAAAACTGTTTTTT	CASSIPQGNEKLFF	TRBJ1-4	14	-	-	TRBV28
TGTGCCAGCAGGCGACCGGGACTAGCGGGAGTAGGATACGAGCAGTACTTC	CASRRPGLAGVGYEQYF	TRBJ2-7	17	once	TRBD2	TRBV6-6
TGTGCCAGCAGCGTAGGTTTTAAGCCCCAAGAGACCCAGTACTTC	CASSVGFKPQETQYF	TRBJ2-5	15	-	-	TRBV9
TGTGCCAGCACCACGCTTCGGGGGTTTAATGAAAAACTGTTTTTT	CASTTLRGFNEKLFF	TRBJ1-4	15	large	-	TRBV28
TGTGCCAGCTCCGGACTAGCGGGGCCGCCAAATTTCTACGAGCAGTACTTC	CASSGLAGPPNFYEQYF	TRBJ2-7	17	-	TRBD2	TRBV18
TGTGCCAGCAGTTTGGTCCGGGAGTCCCCGAACACCGGGGAGCTGTTTTTT	CASSLVRESPNTGELFF	TRBJ2-2	17	-	-	TRBV7-9
TGTGCCTGGAGTCGCACAGGGGACGGAAACACCATATATTTT	CAWSRTGDGNTIYF	TRBJ1-3	14	-	TRBD1	TRBV30
TGTGCCAGCAGTCCTTACAGGAACACCGGGGAGCTGTTTTTT	CASSPYRNTGELFF	TRBJ2-2	14	-	-	TRBV28
TGTGCCAGCTCAGCCACAGGGGAATCTGGAAACACCATATATTTT	CASSATGESGNTIYF	TRBJ1-3	15	once	TRBD1	TRBV18
TGTGCCAGCAGCCCCGCAGGGGGTGGAGGTGAAAAACTGTTTTTT	CASSPAGGGGEKLFF	TRBJ1-4	15	-	TRBD1	TRBV6-5
TGTGCCAGCAGTTACGGACTAGCGGGACGGGATGAGCAGTTCTTC	CASSYGLAGRDEQFF	TRBJ2-1	15	-	TRBD2	TRBV6-5
TGTGCCAGCAGCTTATTCTCGGGGGTCAGCACAGATACGCAGTATTTT	CASSLFSGVSTDTQYF	TRBJ2-3	16	-	-	TRBV7-2
TGTGCCAGCAGTCTGACTAGCGGGAGAAGCACAGATACGCAGTATTTT	CASSLTSGRSTDTQYF	TRBJ2-3	16	-	TRBD2	TRBV9
TGTGCCAGCAGCTATACAGGGAGCTCCTATAATTCACCCCTCCACTTT	CASSYTGSSYNSPLHF	TRBJ1-6	16	-	-	TRBV5-6
TGCGCCAGCAGACCTGGGGCTAGCGGCGCCTACAATGAGCAGTTCTTC	CASRPGASGAYNEQFF	TRBJ2-1	16	once	TRBD2	TRBV5-1
TGTGCCAGTAGTATAGGAGAGTTCACTGAAGCTTTCTTT	CASSIGEFTEAFF	TRBJ1-1	13	-	-	TRBV19
TGTGCCAGTAGTATAGATCTGGAGCGATTCTATGGCTACACCTTC	CASSIDLERFYGYTF	TRBJ1-2	15	-	-	TRBV19
TGTGCCATCAGTGCGGGGACAGGGTCTAATGAAAAACTGTTTTTT	CAISAGTGSNEKLFF	TRBJ1-4	15	once	TRBD1	TRBV10-3
TGTGCCTGGAGTCGACAGGACATGGGACTAGGCACAGATACGCAGTATTTT	CAWSRQDMGLGTDTQYF	TRBJ2-3	17	-	TRBD2	TRBV30
TGTGCCACCAGCAGAAGTTACGACAGGGGGATCACTGAAGCTTTCTTT	CATSRSYDRGITEAFF	TRBJ1-1	16	-	TRBD1	TRBV15
TGTGCCATCAGGGACAGCTCTGGAAACACCATATATTTT	CAIRDSSGNTIYF	TRBJ1-3	13	-	-	TRBV10-3
TGTGCCAGCAGCGCCTATACCGCGGGAGGAGGACTGTTTTTT	CASSAYTAGGGLFF	TRBJ1-4	14	-	-	TRBV9
TGCGCCAGCAGGGAGCAGGGGGCAGATACGCAGTATTTT	CASREQGADTQYF	TRBJ2-3	13	-	TRBD1	TRBV10-1
TGTGCCAGTAGTACTACAGGGTTAGAGACCCAGTACTTC	CASSTTGLETQYF	TRBJ2-5	13	-	-	TRBV19
TGCGCCAGCAGCCAAGATAGGGTTCAGGGGGCCGGTACAGATACGCAGTATTTT	CASSQDRVQGAGTDTQYF	TRBJ2-3	18	-	TRBD1	TRBV4-3
TGTGCCAGCAGCCCCCGGGACATCTCACCCTACTACAATGAGCAGTTCTTC	CASSPRDISPYYNEQFF	TRBJ2-1	17	-	-	TRBV7-9
TGTGCCAGCAGTTTGCCCGGACAGATGAATGAGCAGTTCTTC	CASSLPGQMNEQFF	TRBJ2-1	14	few	-	TRBV6-2/TRBV6-3
TGTGCCAGCAGCCAACCACTCCGGAGGGCCGGGACTCTTACTGGAAACACCATATATTTT	CASSQPLRRAGTLTGNTIYF	TRBJ1-3	20	-	-	TRBV3-1/TRBV3-2
TGTGCCAGCAGCCGCGAGAGGGTCACTGAAGCTTTCTTT	CASSRERVTEAFF	TRBJ1-1	13	-	-	TRBV11-2
TGCGCCAGCAGCCATGGGACAGGGGCCTACGAGCAGTACTTC	CASSHGTGAYEQYF	TRBJ2-7	14	-	TRBD1	TRBV4-1
TGTGCCAGCAGCAATAGAGTAGAGCCGGAGACCCAGTACTTC	CASSNRVEPETQYF	TRBJ2-5	14	-	-	TRBV6-5
TGTGCCAGCAGTTCCGGGACAGGGGAACCCGAGCAGTACTTC	CASSSGTGEPEQYF	TRBJ2-7	14	-	TRBD1	TRBV5-4
TGTGCCACCAGTGATCCTAGCGGGGGGCGCAACAATGAGCAGTTCTTC	CATSDPSGGRNNEQFF	TRBJ2-1	16	-	TRBD2	TRBV24-1
TGCGCCAGCAGCTTGGGTTCGGGGATCACTGAAGCTTTCTTT	CASSLGSGITEAFF	TRBJ1-1	14	-	-	TRBV5-1
TGTGCCAGCGGTGATGGGGGGGTCTCCTATAATTCACCCCTCCACTTT	CASGDGGVSYNSPLHF	TRBJ1-6	16	-	-	TRBV11-2
TGTGCCAGCAGCTTCCCGGGACAGCCCGGGGAGCTGTTTTTT	CASSFPGQPGELFF	TRBJ2-2	14	few	TRBD1	TRBV5-6
TGTGCCAGCAGTTTATCGCGGGGAGGACAGGGCTATAGCAATCAGCCCCAGCATTTT	CASSLSRGGQGYSNQPQHF	TRBJ1-5	19	-	TRBD1	TRBV27
TGTGCCAGCAGTCTGGGGGTCAGGGGTGCAGATACGCAGTATTTT	CASSLGVRGADTQYF	TRBJ2-3	15	-	-	TRBV28
TGCGCCAGCAGCTGGGGGACAGGGTTTGAAAAACTGTTTTTT	CASSWGTGFEKLFF	TRBJ1-4	14	-	TRBD1	TRBV5-1
TGTGCCAGCAGTCCCGGGACATTCAGCGAGCAGTACTTC	CASSPGTFSEQYF	TRBJ2-7	13	-	-	TRBV6-5
TGTGCCAGCAGCTTAGGGGCAGGCGTCGAACGAACAGATACGCAGTATTTT	CASSLGAGVERTDTQYF	TRBJ2-3	17	-	-	TRBV7-8
TGTGCCACCAGTGACCCCGGGACAGGGATGGGGACCCAGTACTTC	CATSDPGTGMGTQYF	TRBJ2-5	15	-	TRBD1	TRBV24-1